This entry describes one T cell receptor beta chain. Its specific antigen is unknown. No per-base quality is available; no much larger clone lies one base away. The CDR3, from cysteine to phenylalanine, totals 13 residues. Kept here is only the CDR3 DNA, which spans 39 bases and is read in frame from base 1. V and J are trimmed by 5 bases and 8 bases, and the gene matches miss 7 bases of the junction. The germline V gene yields MDHEN for CDR1 and SYDVKM for CDR2. The data belong to a study of CD8 T cells in ankylosing spondylitis (dated by TCRdb to about 2017). As for the study more broadly: The study profiled T cell receptor beta repertoires in healthy donors and ankylosing spondylitis patients to find disease-linked TCR variants. In total, the full study cohort was made up of nearly 110 healthy donors and about two dozen ankylosing spondylitis patients. Peripheral blood samples were taken, and synovial fluid was additionally collected from ankylosing spondylitis patients. What the research found in general, with its limitations: The disease-linked clones showed a CD8+ phenotype and occurred at relatively low frequencies in peripheral blood. A TCR beta motif made up of roughly eight highly homologous amino acid variants appeared to be characteristic of blood from ankylosing spondylitis patients. Some of the motif variants had been reported before in the synovial fluid and blood of reactive arthritis patients, a finding that suggests common disease-initiation mechanisms. The disease-linked clones were reported as significantly enriched in matched synovial fluid samples from ankylosing spondylitis patients.

For sequencing, an Illumina HiSeq 2500 was employed. Quantitative 5'-RACE with molecular barcodes was the method used to prepare the TCR beta libraries. The original pipeline was this. Disease-linked TCR variants were identified with a new computational method built on a probabilistic model of VDJ rearrangement. TCRdb ran its own pipeline on the public reads, namely fastp trimming at Q25 and MiXCR clone calling, and kept in-frame beta chains. Rows with one shared CDR3 protein collapse into an entry with the most common genes and DNA. The V and J calls shown here were made by TCRdb, not taken from the authors' results. For this sample the table gives under 950,000 distinct CDR3 sequences, of which around a fifth were detected only once. 15% to 20% of the sample is taken by the ten largest.

The sequence derives from a male donor with ankylosing spondylitis. Sequenced input: blood, either unsorted or a sorted T cell fraction (not recorded which). Here the chain combines TRBV28 and TRBJ1-2, and TRBD1 matches 8 of the central bases. The DNA sequence is as follows: TGTGCCAGCAGTGGATGGACAGGGATCGGCTACACCTTC. It encodes CASSGWTGIGYTF.